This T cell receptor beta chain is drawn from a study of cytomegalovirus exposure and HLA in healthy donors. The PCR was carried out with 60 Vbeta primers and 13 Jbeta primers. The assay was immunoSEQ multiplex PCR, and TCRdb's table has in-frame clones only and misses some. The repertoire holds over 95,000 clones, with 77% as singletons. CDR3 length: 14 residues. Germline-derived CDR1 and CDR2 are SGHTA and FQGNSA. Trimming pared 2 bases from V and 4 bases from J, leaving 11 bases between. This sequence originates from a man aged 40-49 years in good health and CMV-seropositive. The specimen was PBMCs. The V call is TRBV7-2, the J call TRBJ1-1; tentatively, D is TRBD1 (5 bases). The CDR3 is CASSLPTEITEAFF. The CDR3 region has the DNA TGTGCCAGCAGCTTACCGACAGAGATCACTGAAGCTTTCTTT.